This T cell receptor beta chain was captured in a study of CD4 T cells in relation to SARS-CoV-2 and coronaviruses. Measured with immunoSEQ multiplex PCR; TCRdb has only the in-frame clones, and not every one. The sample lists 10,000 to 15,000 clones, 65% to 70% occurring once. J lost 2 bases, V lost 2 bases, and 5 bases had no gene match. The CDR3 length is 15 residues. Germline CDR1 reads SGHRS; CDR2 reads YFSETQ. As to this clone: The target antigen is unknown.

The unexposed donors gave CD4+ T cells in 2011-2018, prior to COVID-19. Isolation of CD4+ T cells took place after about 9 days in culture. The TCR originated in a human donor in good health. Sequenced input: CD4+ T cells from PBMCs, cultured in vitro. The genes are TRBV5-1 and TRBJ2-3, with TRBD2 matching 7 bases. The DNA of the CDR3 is TGCGCCAGCAGCTTCCCTAGCGGAATCACAGATACGCAGTATTTT. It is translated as CASSFPSGITDTQYF.